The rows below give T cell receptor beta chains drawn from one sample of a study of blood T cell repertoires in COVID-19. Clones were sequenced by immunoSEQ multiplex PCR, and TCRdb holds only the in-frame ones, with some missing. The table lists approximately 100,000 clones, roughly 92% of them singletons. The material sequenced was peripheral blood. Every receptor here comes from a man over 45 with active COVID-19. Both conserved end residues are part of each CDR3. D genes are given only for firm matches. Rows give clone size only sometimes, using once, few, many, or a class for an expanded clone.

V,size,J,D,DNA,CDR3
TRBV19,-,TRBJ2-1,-,TGTGCCAGTAGTAGCGGCCCCTTCGCAAGCTCCTACAATGAGCAGTTCTTC,CASSSGPFASSYNEQFF
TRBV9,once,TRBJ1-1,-,TGTGCCAGCAGCGTAGGACTCCAAACGGGAGGGAACACTGAAGCTTTCTTT,CASSVGLQTGGNTEAFF
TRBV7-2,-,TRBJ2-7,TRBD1,TGTGCCAGCAGCTTACAATACGACAGGGACGAGCAGTACTTC,CASSLQYDRDEQYF
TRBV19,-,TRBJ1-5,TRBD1,TGTGCCAGTAGTATCCGGACAGGGGGCAATCAGCCCCAGCATTTT,CASSIRTGGNQPQHF
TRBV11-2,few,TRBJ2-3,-,TGTGCCAGCTCCTACACAGATACGCAGTATTTT,CASSYTDTQYF
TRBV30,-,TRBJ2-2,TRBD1,TGTGCCTGGAGCCGGGACAGGGGTAACACCGGGGAGCTGTTTTTT,CAWSRDRGNTGELFF
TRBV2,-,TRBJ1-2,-,TGTGCCAGCAGTGAATATTCTTGGGGCCGGGATGGCTACACCTTC,CASSEYSWGRDGYTF
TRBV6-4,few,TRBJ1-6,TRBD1,TGTGCCAGCAGTGACGGACAGGAGAATTCACCCCTCCACTTT,CASSDGQENSPLHF
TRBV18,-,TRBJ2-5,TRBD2,TGTGCCAGCTCAGCGACTAGCGGGAGGGCAGAGACCCAGTACTTC,CASSATSGRAETQYF
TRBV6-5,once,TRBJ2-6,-,TGTGCCAGCAGTTTCACGGGGAGCGGGGCCAACGTCCTGACTTTC,CASSFTGSGANVLTF
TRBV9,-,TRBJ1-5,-,TGTGCCAGCAGCGCCGACAGCGTCTATCAGCCCCAGCATTTT,CASSADSVYQPQHF
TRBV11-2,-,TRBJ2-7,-,TGTGCCAGCAGCTTAACAAACGCCTACGAGCAGTACTTC,CASSLTNAYEQYF
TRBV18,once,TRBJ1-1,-,TGTGCCAGCTCACCCCCGGGTATAGGAGGGGTCACTGAAGCTTTCTTT,CASSPPGIGGVTEAFF
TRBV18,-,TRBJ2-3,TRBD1,TGTGCCAGCTCGCCAGAGACAGGGGGCAGATCTAGCACAGATACGCAGTATTTT,CASSPETGGRSSTDTQYF
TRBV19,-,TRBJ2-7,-,TGTGCCAGTAGTGCCCGTAACAGCCTCGACGAGCAGTACTTC,CASSARNSLDEQYF
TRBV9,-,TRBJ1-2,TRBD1,TGTGCCAGCAGCGCTGGAGACAGGGCCTATGGCTACACCTTC,CASSAGDRAYGYTF
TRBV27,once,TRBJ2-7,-,TGTGCCAGCTCCTTCTCAGCCGGGGTTAGAACCTACGAGCAGTACTTC,CASSFSAGVRTYEQYF
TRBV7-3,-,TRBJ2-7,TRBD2,TGTGCCAGCAGCTTAATTTTTGGGCGGGAGTCGTACGAGCAGTACTTC,CASSLIFGRESYEQYF
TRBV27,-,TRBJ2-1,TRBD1,TGTGCCAGCAGTTCTACAGGGGGGTGGAAGTTCTTC,CASSSTGGWKFF
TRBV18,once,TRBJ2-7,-,TGTGCCAGCTCAACCGACAGGTACGAGCAGTACTTC,CASSTDRYEQYF
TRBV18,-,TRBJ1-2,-,TGTGCCAGCTCACCAGAGACAGGACTCTATGGCTACACCTTC,CASSPETGLYGYTF
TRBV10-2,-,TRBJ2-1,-,TGCGCCAGCAGTGGACAGTACAATGAGCAGTTCTTC,CASSGQYNEQFF
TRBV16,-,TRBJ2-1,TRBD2,TGTGCCAGCAGCCGGGGACTAGTGGGCGAGCAGTTCTTC,CASSRGLVGEQFF
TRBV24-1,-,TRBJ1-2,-,TGTGCCACCAGTGATCGGAGAAATGGCTACACCTTC,CATSDRRNGYTF
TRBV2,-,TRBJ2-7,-,TGTGCCAGCAGCAGGACGGGACAATCCTACGAGCAGTACTTC,CASSRTGQSYEQYF
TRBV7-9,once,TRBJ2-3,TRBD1,TGTGCCACCGACAGGGGGCGGACAGATACGCAGTATTTT,CATDRGRTDTQYF
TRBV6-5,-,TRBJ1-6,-,TGTGCCAGCAGTTACTCGCGTCAGGGGAATTCACCCCTCCACTTT,CASSYSRQGNSPLHF
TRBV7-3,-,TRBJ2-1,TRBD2,TGTGCCAGCAGCTCCGGGACTAGCGGGTTTTGGGGGAGCCGCTACAATGAGCAGTTCTTC,CASSSGTSGFWGSRYNEQFF
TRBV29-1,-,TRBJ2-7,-,TGCAGCGTTATAAGGGACACCAACTACGAGCAGTACTTC,CSVIRDTNYEQYF
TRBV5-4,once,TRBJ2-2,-,TGTGCCAGCAGCTTGGATTCCTTTAACACCGGGGAGCTGTTTTTT,CASSLDSFNTGELFF
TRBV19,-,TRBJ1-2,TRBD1,TGTGCCAGTAGTATCGGACAGGGAGACTATGGCTACACCTTC,CASSIGQGDYGYTF
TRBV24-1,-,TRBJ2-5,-,TGTGCCACCAGTGATTTGGTCTTAGGGGTTGAGACCCAGTACTTC,CATSDLVLGVETQYF
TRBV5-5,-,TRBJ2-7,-,TGTGCCAGCAGCTCGGAGGAGGACGAGCAGTACTTC,CASSSEEDEQYF
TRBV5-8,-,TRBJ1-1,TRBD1,TGTGCCAGCAGCTTGGCCGGGACAGGGGTTTTCACTGAAGCTTTCTTT,CASSLAGTGVFTEAFF
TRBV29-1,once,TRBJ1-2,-,TGCAGCGCAAGACAGGCCGACTGGCGCTACACCTTC,CSARQADWRYTF
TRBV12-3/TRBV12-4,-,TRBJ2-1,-,TGTGCCAGCAGTCGCCTACAGGGTAATGAGCAGTTCTTC,CASSRLQGNEQFF
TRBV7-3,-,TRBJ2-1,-,TGTGCCAGCAGCTTAACTCAGGACTCTTATCGTGAGCAGTTCTTC,CASSLTQDSYREQFF
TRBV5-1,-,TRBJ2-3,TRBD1,TGCGCCAGCAGCACCGGACAGGGTTTCGTCTCAGTAGCCGCAGATACGCAGTATTTT,CASSTGQGFVSVAADTQYF
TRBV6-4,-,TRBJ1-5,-,TGTGCCAGCAACTGCGGCAGGGTGCCCTCCAATAGCAATCAGCCCCAGCATTTT,CASNCGRVPSNSNQPQHF
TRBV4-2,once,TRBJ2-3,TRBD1,TGTGCCAGCAGCCTCCGGGACAGGGGCACAGATACGCAGTATTTT,CASSLRDRGTDTQYF
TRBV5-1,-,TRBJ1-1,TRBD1,TGCGCCAGCAGGCGAGACAGGGGGGGCACTGAAGCTTTCTTT,CASRRDRGGTEAFF
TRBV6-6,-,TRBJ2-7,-,TGTGCCAGCAGCCCGACAGTTCGCGAGCAGTACTTC,CASSPTVREQYF
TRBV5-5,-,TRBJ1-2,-,TGTGCCAGCAGCTTGGAATGGACAAGCTATGGCTACACCTTC,CASSLEWTSYGYTF
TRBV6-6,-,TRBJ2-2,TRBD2,TGTGCCAGCAGTCCCCGACTAGCGGGAGAGTGGAACACCGGGGAGCTGTTTTTT,CASSPRLAGEWNTGELFF
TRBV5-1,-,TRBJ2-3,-,TGCGCCAGCAGCTTGGAGATGCGGGTTACAGATACGCAGTATTTT,CASSLEMRVTDTQYF
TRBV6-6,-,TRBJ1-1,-,TGTGCCAGCAGTTACTCGTCAGGGGTTAGGACTGAAGCTTTCTTT,CASSYSSGVRTEAFF
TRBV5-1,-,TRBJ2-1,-,TGCGCCAGCAGCTTGGCCGTCAGGGGGGATGAGCAGTTCTTC,CASSLAVRGDEQFF